The 14 T cell receptor beta chains below were found in one sample sequenced in a study of OX40 agonist ivuxolimab in advanced cancers. Receptor amplification or capture employed the immunoSEQ multiplex PCR assay. TCRdb retrieved this table from immuneACCESS and kept in-frame rearrangements only. Not all clones are present; in checked studies, unresolved V genes account for under half, and no reason is known for the remainder. The sample table records 50,000 to 75,000 clones; under 95% of these occur just once. The top ten clonotypes cover about 0.58% of the sample. Sequences were derived from CD4+ or CD8+ T cells sorted from blood, sampled in a trial of the OX40 agonist ivuxolimab. Every receptor here comes from an adult with an advanced solid tumor such as melanoma, head and neck, liver or kidney cancer.

The rearrangement uses TRBV25-1 and TRBJ1-4, with D tentatively TRBD1 (5 bases). The CDR3 length is 15 residues. The germline V gene has CDR1 MGHDK and CDR2 SYGVNS. V shed 4 bases and J shed 7 bases, with 16 bases lying between them. The CDR3 is CASSGLGTLGEKLFF. The CDR3 coding sequence is TGTGCCAGCAGTGGCCTCGGGACCTTGGGTGAAAAACTGTTTTTT.

V gene TRBV5-1 combines with J gene TRBJ1-1, with D maybe TRBD1 (5 bases). This CDR3 comprises 15 residues. Germline loops: CDR1 SGHRS, CDR2 YFSETQ. With 4 bases removed from V and 4 bases from J, the gap between germline ends came to 17 bases. Here the CDR3 reads CASSETTGRGTEAFF. The CDR3 nucleotides are TGCGCCAGCAGCGAGACGACTGGAAGGGGCACTGAAGCTTTCTTT.

This chain links TRBV7-3 with TRBJ2-2; D may be TRBD1 (5 bases). This CDR3 is 14 amino acids long. Between the trimmed V and J ends, which lost 2 bases and 7 bases, there was a span of 11 bases. Germline CDR1 is SGHTA and CDR2 is FQGTGA. The CDR3 region has the DNA TGTGCCAGCAGCTTATGGCAGGGCGACGGGGAGCTGTTTTTT. Its protein product is CASSLWQGDGELFF.

The chain uses TRBV11-2 and TRBJ1-1; D possibly corresponds to TRBD1 (5 bases). This CDR3 has 15 amino acids. Deletions cut 2 bases from V and 2 bases from J, with 12 bases between. Germline V gene data show CDR1 as SGHAT and CDR2 as FQNNGV. CDR3 amino acids: CASSLRDGGNTEAFF. CDR3 DNA sequence: TGTGCCAGCAGCTTAAGGGATGGGGGTAACACTGAAGCTTTCTTT.

This clone appeared once. This sequence joins TRBV6-6 and TRBJ1-3, with 7 bases fitting TRBD1. Looked up from germline, CDR1 is MNHNY and CDR2 is SVGAGI (reference sequence). This CDR3 is 16 amino acids long. With V trimmed by 5 bases and J by 3 bases, 10 bases remained unmatched. The CDR3 coding sequence is TGTGCCAGCAGTGCTATTCAGGGGGAATTTGGAAACACCATATATTTT. Translating gives CASSAIQGEFGNTIYF.

This clone was seen a handful of times. The genes are TRBV28 and TRBJ1-5; D unclear. V was shortened by 6 bases and J by 3 bases, with 15 bases between the two germline ends. The CDR3 spans 15 residues. From germline, CDR1 is MDHEN and CDR2 SYDVKM. The CDR3 spells CASSRHVQLNQPQHF. The DNA of the CDR3 is TGTGCCAGCAGCCGACATGTACAGCTCAATCAGCCCCAGCATTTT.

The chain combines TRBV11-3 with TRBJ2-5; no definite D call. V was cut by 3 bases and J by 5 bases, with 13 bases left in between. Germline V gene sequence: CDR1 SGHNT, CDR2 YENEEA. CDR3 length: 14 amino acids. CDR3 in DNA: TGTGCCAGCAGCTTCTTTCAATTAGGCGAGACCCAGTACTTC. It specifies CASSFFQLGETQYF.

This chain uses TRBV30 with TRBJ2-7, with 9 bases matching TRBD1. Germline-derived CDR1 and CDR2 are GTSNPN and SVGIG (reference sequence). V shed 0 bases and J 6 bases; nucleotides not matched to a gene: 15. The CDR3 length is 17 residues. This chain's CDR3 is CAWSVGLTWDRVGEQYF. The DNA for the CDR3 is TGTGCCTGGAGTGTAGGACTTACGTGGGACAGGGTTGGCGAGCAGTACTTC.

V usage is TRBV11-2 and J usage is TRBJ1-2; D is perhaps TRBD1 (6 bases). Germline V lookup: CDR1 SGHAT, CDR2 FQNNGV. Trimming removed 0 bases at V and 6 bases at J, with 14 bases between. CDR3 length: 15 amino acids. CDR3 sequence: CASSLDTGTIDGYTF. The CDR3 nucleotides read TGTGCCAGCAGCTTAGATACAGGGACGATTGATGGCTACACCTTC.

V gene TRBV2 combines with J gene TRBJ2-7; D is unclear. Germline V CDR1 and CDR2: SNHLY, FYNNEI. This CDR3 has 14 residues. Trimming stripped 4 bases from V and 8 bases from J, with 18 bases between. The CDR3 reads CASSGSIGPEQQYF. In DNA, the CDR3 is TGTGCCAGCAGTGGCTCGATCGGGCCCGAACAGCAGTACTTC.

A single count supports this clone. This rearrangement joins TRBV5-1 to TRBJ2-5, with 9 bases that match TRBD2. After removal of 3 bases from V and 2 bases from J, the junction contained 8 bases not matched to a gene. The germline gives CDR1 SGHRS, CDR2 YFSETQ. There are 16 residues in the CDR3. In DNA, the CDR3 is TGCGCCAGCAGCTCCCCGCGGGGGGGGATACAAGAGACCCAGTACTTC. This translates into CASSSPRGGIQETQYF.

The chain is built from TRBV5-3 and TRBJ2-1; D is perhaps TRBD1 or TRBD2 (7 bases each). TRBV5-3 is labeled an ORF, and its function is uncertain. V lost 1 base and J 8 bases, leaving 13 bases between the germline ends. This CDR3 has 14 amino acids. The CDR3 is CARSLCQGGHEQFF. CDR3 bases: TGTGCCAGAAGCTTGTGCCAGGGGGGGCATGAGCAGTTCTTC.

The CDR3 loop is CAISESRAGEQFF. The CDR3 region has the DNA TGTGCCATCAGTGAGTCTCGGGCTGGTGAGCAGTTCTTC. The chain employs TRBV10-3 and TRBJ2-1; D not certain. V was shortened by 0 bases and J by 9 bases, with 9 bases between the two germline ends. From germline, CDR1 is ENHRY and CDR2 SYGVKD. This CDR3 has 13 amino acids.

The DNA of the CDR3 is TGTGCCAGCAGTTACTCGGAGGGCTACTACAATGAGCAGTTCTTC. Protein product: CASSYSEGYYNEQFF. This rearrangement joins TRBV6-5 to TRBJ2-1; D might be TRBD2 (6 bases). V was shortened by 0 bases and J by 3 bases, with 9 bases between the two germline ends. This CDR3 spans 15 amino acids. The germline CDR1 and CDR2 sequences are MNHEY and SVGAGI.